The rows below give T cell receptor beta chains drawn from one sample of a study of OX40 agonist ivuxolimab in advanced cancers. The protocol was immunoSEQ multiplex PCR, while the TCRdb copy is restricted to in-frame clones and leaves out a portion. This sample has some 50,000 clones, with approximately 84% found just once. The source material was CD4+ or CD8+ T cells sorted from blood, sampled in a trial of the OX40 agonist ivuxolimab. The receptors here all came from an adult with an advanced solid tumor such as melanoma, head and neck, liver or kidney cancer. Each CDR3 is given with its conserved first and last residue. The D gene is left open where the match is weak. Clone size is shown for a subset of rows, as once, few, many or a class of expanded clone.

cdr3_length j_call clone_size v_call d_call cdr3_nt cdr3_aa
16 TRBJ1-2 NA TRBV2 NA TGTGCCAGCAGTGAAGCGAGGAGTCTAGCTAACTATGGCTACACCTTC CASSEARSLANYGYTF
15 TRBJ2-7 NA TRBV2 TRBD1 TGTGCCAGCAGTGAATATCGGACAGGGGACTACGAGCAGTACTTC CASSEYRTGDYEQYF
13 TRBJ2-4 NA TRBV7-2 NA TGTGCCAGCAGTGGACGAGCCGGTAACATTCAGTACTTC CASSGRAGNIQYF
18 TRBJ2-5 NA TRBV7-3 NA TGTGCCAGCAGCTTACCCCCCGGCTTAATGGGAGAAGGAGAGACCCAGTACTTC CASSLPPGLMGEGETQYF
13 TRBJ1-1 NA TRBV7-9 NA TGTGCCAGCAGGTTGGCGCAGGGCACTGAAGCTTTCTTT CASRLAQGTEAFF
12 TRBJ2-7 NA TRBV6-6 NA TGTGCCAGCAGGCCAGACAGGTACGAGCAGTACTTC CASRPDRYEQYF
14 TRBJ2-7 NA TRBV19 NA TGTGCCAGTAGTATATACGGGCAAACCTACGAGCAGTACTTC CASSIYGQTYEQYF
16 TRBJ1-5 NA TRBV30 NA TGTGCCTGGAGTGTATACGGACCAGAAGACAATCAGCCCCAGCATTTT CAWSVYGPEDNQPQHF
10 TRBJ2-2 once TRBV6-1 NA TGTGCCACCGGTACAGGGGAGCTGTTTTTT CATGTGELFF
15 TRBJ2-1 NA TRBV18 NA TGTGCCAGCTCACCCAAGGGGGGCTCCTACAATGAGCAGTTCTTC CASSPKGGSYNEQFF
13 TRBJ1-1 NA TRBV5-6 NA TGTGCCAGCACCTTGGGGGTGAACACTGAAGCTTTCTTT CASTLGVNTEAFF
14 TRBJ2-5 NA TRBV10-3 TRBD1 TGTGCCAGCAAGGGGCGCGACAGGGGCAAGACCCAGTACTTC CASKGRDRGKTQYF
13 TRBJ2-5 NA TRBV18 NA TGTGCCAGCTCACCAGGCCATCAAGAGACCCAGTACTTC CASSPGHQETQYF
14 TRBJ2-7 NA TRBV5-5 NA TGTGCCAGCAGGTTTAGTGGAGCTATCTACGAGCAGTACTTC CASRFSGAIYEQYF
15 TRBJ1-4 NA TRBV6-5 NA TGTGCCAGCAGTTATGATGGGGGAACTAATGAAAAACTGTTTTTT CASSYDGGTNEKLFF
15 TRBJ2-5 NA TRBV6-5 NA TGTGCCAGCAGTTACTCGGCAGGGTCAGGGGAGACCCAGTACTTC CASSYSAGSGETQYF
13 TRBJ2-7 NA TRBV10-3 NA TGTGCCATCAGTGAGTCGTTCCGGCAGGGCCCCTACTTC CAISESFRQGPYF
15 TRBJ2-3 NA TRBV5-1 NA TGCGCCAGCAGCTTCGGGAGTTTGAGCACAGATACGCAGTATTTT CASSFGSLSTDTQYF
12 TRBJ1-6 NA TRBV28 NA TGTGCCAGCAGTTTAGGGAATTCACCCCTCCACTTT CASSLGNSPLHF
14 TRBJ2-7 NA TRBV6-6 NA TGTGCCAGCAGTTACAGGGGAACGTCTTCCGAGCAGTACTTC CASSYRGTSSEQYF
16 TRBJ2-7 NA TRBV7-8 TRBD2 TGTGCCAGCAGCTTCGGAGCGGGACTAAAGTCCTTCAAGCAGTACTTC CASSFGAGLKSFKQYF
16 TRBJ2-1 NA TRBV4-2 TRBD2 TGTGCCAGCAGCCGAGAAACTAGCGGGAGTCCAGGGGAGCAGTTCTTC CASSRETSGSPGEQFF
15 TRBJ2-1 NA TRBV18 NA TGTGCCAGCTCACCATCCGGGACAACCTACAATGAGCAGTTCTTC CASSPSGTTYNEQFF
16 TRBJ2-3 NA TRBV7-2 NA TGTGCCAGCAGCTTAGATTCGGCGCCAGATGGAGATACGCAGTATTTT CASSLDSAPDGDTQYF
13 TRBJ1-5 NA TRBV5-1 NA TGCGCCAGCAGCTTGGGTTGGGGGCAGCCCCAGCATTTT CASSLGWGQPQHF
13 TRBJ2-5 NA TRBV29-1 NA TGCAGCGTTGACAGTAGCTTCGGAGAGACCCAGTACTTC CSVDSSFGETQYF
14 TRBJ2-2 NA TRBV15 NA TGTGCCACCAGCCGCCGAATGCAGGCCGGGGAGCTGTTTTTT CATSRRMQAGELFF